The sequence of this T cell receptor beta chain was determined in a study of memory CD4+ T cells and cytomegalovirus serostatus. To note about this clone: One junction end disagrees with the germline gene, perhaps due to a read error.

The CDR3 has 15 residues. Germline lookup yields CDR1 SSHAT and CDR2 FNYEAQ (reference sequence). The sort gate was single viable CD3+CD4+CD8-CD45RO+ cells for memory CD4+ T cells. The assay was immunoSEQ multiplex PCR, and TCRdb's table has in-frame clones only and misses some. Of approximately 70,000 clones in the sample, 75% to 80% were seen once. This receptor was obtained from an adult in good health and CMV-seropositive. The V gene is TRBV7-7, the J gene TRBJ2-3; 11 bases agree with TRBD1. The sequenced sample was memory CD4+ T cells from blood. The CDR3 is CASSLGQGGTDTQYF. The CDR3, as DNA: TGTGCTAGCAGCTTGGGACAGGGGGGCACAGATACGCAGTATTTT.